Listed here are 26 T cell receptor beta chains from one sample, sequenced in a study of T cells in Graves' hyperthyroidism and ophthalmopathy. Amplified TCR beta CDR3 regions came from RNA transcripts. The HTBI primer set served for first-round RT-PCR of the TCR CDR3. TCRdb ran MiXCR on the multiplex PCR reads and lists one entry per CDR3 protein. The data show under 350,000 distinct CDR3 sequences, roughly an eighth seen once. The specimen was blood. The receptors here all came from a woman in her thirties or forties with Graves' ophthalmopathy.

In its sample, this clonotype was seen many times. The chain joins TRBV20-1 to TRBJ2-1; 12 bases align to TRBD2. V shed 6 bases and J 3 bases; nucleotides not matched to a gene: 6. There are 15 residues in the CDR3. Germline assignment: CDR1 DFQATT and CDR2 SNEGSKA (reference sequence). CDR3 sequence reads: CSALRLAGDYNEQFF. In DNA form, the CDR3 reads TGCAGTGCACTCCGACTAGCGGGGGACTACAATGAGCAGTTCTTC.

Many counts were recorded for this clonotype. The genes are TRBV12-3 or TRBV12-4 and TRBJ2-2, with D maybe TRBD2 (6 bases). The CDR3 loop spans 15 amino acids. V was clipped by 3 bases and J by 2 bases, with 10 bases between them. CDR3 DNA sequence: TGTGCCAGCAGTTTCTGGGGACTTAACACCGGGGAGCTGTTTTTT. As protein: CASSFWGLNTGELFF.

This clonotype showed up many times. The chain carries TRBV12-5 and TRBJ2-7, with D hard to call. CDR3 size: 14 residues. Germline V CDR1 and CDR2: LGHNT, FRNRAP. V dropped 5 bases and J dropped 3 bases, with 14 bases sitting between them. CDR3 residues: CASGISGPFYEQYF. In DNA form, the CDR3 reads TGTGCTAGTGGTATCTCAGGACCTTTCTACGAGCAGTACTTC.

Worth noting for this clonotype: The junction departs from germline at one end; a sequencing error may be responsible. This chain joins TRBV5-4 and TRBJ1-1; TRBD1 agrees at 9 bases. Germline V gene lookup returns CDR1 SGHNT and CDR2 YYREEE (reference sequence). The CDR3 has 16 amino acids. CDR3 sequence: CASSHLRDRANTEAFF. Here the CDR3 DNA reads TGCGCCAGCAGCCATCTCCGGGACAGGGCGAACACTGAAGCTTTCTTT.

This chain uses TRBV5-1 with TRBJ2-1; TRBD2 matches 13 bases. The CDR3 runs 18 residues. Germline CDR1 is SGHRS and CDR2 is YFSETQ. J was trimmed by 0 bases and V by 0 bases; bases with no gene match: 3. CDR3 protein: CASSLEGLAGSSYNEQFF. The CDR3 DNA is TGCGCCAGCAGCTTGGAGGGACTAGCGGGGAGCTCCTACAATGAGCAGTTCTTC.

This clonotype was detected ten times or more. The rearrangement joins TRBV24-1 to TRBJ2-5; 9 positions agree with TRBD1. The CDR3 covers 15 residues. Germline trimming cut 3 bases from V and 7 bases from J; bases unmatched to any gene: 8. Germline loops: CDR1 KGHDR, CDR2 SFDVKD. CDR3 coding DNA: TGTGCCACCAGTGATGCCCGGACAGGGGATCGGACCCAGTACTTC. Its protein product is CATSDARTGDRTQYF.

In this sample, this clonotype turned up many times. The chain couples TRBV7-9 to TRBJ1-1; weak D call: TRBD1 (6 bases). The length of the CDR3 is 15 residues. Per germline, CDR1 SEHNR and CDR2 FQNEAQ (reference sequence). V lost 5 bases and J 0 bases, leaving 13 bases between the germline ends. The CDR3: CASSPLGDMNTEAFF. In DNA, the CDR3 is TGTGCCAGCAGCCCCCTGGGGGACATGAACACTGAAGCTTTCTTT.

The chain is built from TRBV3-1 and TRBJ1-1; 7 bases fit TRBD1. There are 15 residues in the CDR3. V shed 5 bases and J 7 bases; nucleotides not matched to a gene: 13. In germline, CDR1 is LGHDT, CDR2 YNNKEL (reference sequence). CDR3 nucleotides: TGTGCCAGCAGCTCACGCGGGAGGGGGCTCTTTGAAGCTTTCTTT. This gives the protein CASSSRGRGLFEAFF.

Note on this clonotype: A much more abundant neighbour one base away suggests this may be a read error. V gene TRBV7-8 combines with J gene TRBJ2-1, with a tentative D call TRBD2 (6 bases). The V gene's germline CDR1 is SGHVS and CDR2 FQNEAQ. This CDR3 spans 13 amino acids. The CDR3 sequence is CTSSRPGRSEQFF. The CDR3 DNA is TGTACCAGCAGCAGACCGGGGAGGAGTGAGCAGTTCTTC.

This clonotype was recorded many times. The gene calls are TRBV6-1 and TRBJ1-2, with D possibly being TRBD1 (5 bases). Trimming removed 2 bases from V and 8 bases from J, with 18 bases in between. The CDR3 has 15 amino acids. The germline V gene has CDR1 MNHNS and CDR2 SASEGT. The CDR3 region is CASSETVTLWGGYTF. The CDR3 DNA follows: TGTGCCAGCAGTGAAACAGTGACGCTATGGGGGGGCTACACCTTC.

This clonotype was seen many times. The chain uses TRBV12-3 or TRBV12-4 and TRBJ2-1, with 9 bases matching TRBD1. The length of the CDR3 is 17 residues. The ends lost 5 bases at V and 1 base at J; junction bases unmatched: 9. The CDR3 loop reads CASSINRGRGSYNEQFF. The CDR3 DNA reads TGTGCCAGCAGTATAAACAGGGGGCGTGGGTCCTACAATGAGCAGTTCTTC.

This clonotype was observed at least ten times. This chain connects TRBV11-2 to TRBJ2-1; TRBD1 aligns across 7 bases. Germline V gives CDR1 SGHAT, CDR2 FQNNGV. The CDR3 loop spans 16 amino acids. J was trimmed by 0 bases and V by 5 bases; bases with no gene match: 7. The CDR3 is CASSKGQSSSYNEQFF. In DNA, the CDR3 is TGTGCCAGCAGCAAGGGACAGTCGAGCTCCTACAATGAGCAGTTCTTC.

The chain joins TRBV4-1 to TRBJ2-5; D is possibly TRBD1 (6 bases). The CDR3 length is 16 residues. The V end was cut by 0 bases, the J end by 3 bases, with 14 bases between. CDR1 is MGHRA and CDR2 is YSYEKL in the germline V gene. CDR3 nucleotide sequence: TGCGCCAGCAGCCAAGATGGCCAGGGGATCAAAGAGACCCAGTACTTC. Amino acid sequence: CASSQDGQGIKETQYF.

This clonotype was picked up many times. The chain couples TRBV7-9 to TRBJ2-1; TRBD2 agrees at 8 bases. From germline, CDR1 is SEHNR and CDR2 FQNEAQ (reference sequence). The CDR3 length is 15 residues. After removal of 5 bases from V and 8 bases from J, the junction contained 11 bases not matched to a gene. For the CDR3, the DNA is TGTGCCAGCAGCCGTATCGGGGGGGAGGGCGATGAGCAGTTCTTC. Translated: CASSRIGGEGDEQFF.

The chain links TRBV7-9 to TRBJ2-7; D remains unclear. V was clipped by 3 bases and J by 1 base, with 7 bases between them. The CDR3 length is 13 residues. The germline gives CDR1 SEHNR, CDR2 FQNEAQ (reference sequence). The CDR3 DNA follows: TGTGCCAGCAGCTTCTCTGCTTCCTACGAGCAGTACTTC. It encodes CASSFSASYEQYF.

This clonotype was observed at least ten times. The chain employs TRBV28 and TRBJ1-1; D is uncertain. The CDR3 has 14 amino acids. Germline CDR1 MDHEN, CDR2 SYDVKM. Trimming left V 2 bases short and J 4 bases short, with 11 bases between. CDR3: CASSLGVKGTEAFF. The CDR3 nucleotides read TGTGCCAGCAGTTTAGGGGTGAAGGGCACTGAAGCTTTCTTT. The full variable domain, with the rest looked up from reference TRBV28 and TRBJ1-1, is DVKVTQSSRYLVKRTGEKVFLECVQDMDHENMFWYRQDPGLGLRLIYFSYDVKMKEKGDIPEGYSVSREKKERFSLILESASTNQTSMYLCASSLGVKGTEAFFGQGTRLTVV.

This clonotype was observed at least ten times. The CDR3 region has the DNA TGCAGTGCTAGAACCAGCGGGGAAAGCACAGATACGCAGTATTTT. It translates to CSARTSGESTDTQYF. The rearrangement uses TRBV20-1 and TRBJ2-3; the match to TRBD2 covers 7 bases. The CDR3 totals 15 residues. Trimming cost V 2 bases and J 0 bases; bases outside gene matches: 5. Germline values: CDR1 DFQATT, CDR2 SNEGSKA (reference sequence).

The rearrangement links TRBV7-8 to TRBJ2-2; 10 bases are shared with TRBD2. CDR3 length equals 17 residues. Germline V lookup: CDR1 SGHVS, CDR2 FQNEAQ. The J segment lost 4 bases and the V segment lost 1 base, leaving 6 bases of the junction unmatched. The CDR3 sequence: CASSLVAGGLITGELFF. The CDR3 region has the DNA TGTGCCAGCAGCTTAGTAGCGGGGGGCCTTATCACCGGGGAGCTGTTTTTT.

This clonotype was detected a few times. The rearrangement uses TRBV27 and TRBJ1-6; no clear D gene. The germline V gene encodes CDR1 MNHEY and CDR2 SMNVEV (reference sequence). CDR3 length equals 14 residues. V was trimmed by 2 bases and J by 9 bases, leaving 11 bases between them. The CDR3 is CASSLNGLGSPLHF. CDR3 DNA sequence: TGTGCCAGCAGTTTAAACGGGCTTGGTTCACCCCTCCACTTT.

This clonotype has ten or more counts. The CDR3 here is CASSESPGGIKQNTEAFF. DNA for the CDR3: TGTGCCAGCAGTGAATCCCCAGGGGGAATAAAGCAGAACACTGAAGCTTTCTTT. The chain combines TRBV25-1 with TRBJ1-1; 7 bases are shared with TRBD1. The CDR3 has 18 amino acids. Trimming removed 1 base from V and 1 base from J; junction bases left unmatched: 12. Germline V lookup: CDR1 MGHDK, CDR2 SYGVNS.

This clonotype was recorded at least ten times. This chain joins TRBV2 and TRBJ1-2; D ambiguous. There are 13 residues in the CDR3. Trimming removed 11 bases from V and 3 bases from J, with 16 bases in between. CDR1 and CDR2 (germline): SNHLY, FYNNEI. The DNA for the CDR3 is TGTGCCTCCACCCGGGGAACTGACTATGGCTACACCTTC. Its translation is CASTRGTDYGYTF.

This clonotype was detected many times. J is TRBJ1-5 and V is TRBV2; D gene uncertain. V was trimmed by 6 bases and J by 6 bases, leaving 18 bases between them. This CDR3 has 15 residues. Germline assignment: CDR1 SNHLY and CDR2 FYNNEI. The CDR3: CASSLQSLAGQPQHF. In nucleotides, the CDR3 is TGTGCCAGCAGCCTACAGAGCCTGGCGGGTCAGCCCCAGCATTTT.

Ten or more counts support this clonotype. The chain has TRBV2 and TRBJ2-3; 10 bases line up with TRBD2. Germline V gives CDR1 SNHLY, CDR2 FYNNEI. This CDR3 spans 15 amino acids. The V and J ends lost 6 bases and 2 bases, in that order; junction bases with no gene match: 5. The CDR3 is CASRLAGVFTDTQYF. The CDR3, as DNA: TGTGCCAGCAGGCTAGCGGGGGTGTTCACAGATACGCAGTATTTT.

The sample holds many counts of this clonotype. The rearrangement joins TRBV12-3 or TRBV12-4 to TRBJ2-7, with D perhaps TRBD2 (6 bases). The CDR3 has 13 amino acids. V lost 6 bases to trimming and J lost 3 bases, with 12 bases between them. CDR3 in amino acids: CASRKQGLYEQYF. CDR3 bases: TGTGCCAGCAGGAAGCAGGGACTCTACGAGCAGTACTTC.

This clonotype has just a few counts. V gene TRBV16 combines with J gene TRBJ1-2; 10 bases match TRBD1. Germline CDR1 and CDR2: KGHSY and FQNENV. The CDR3 loop spans 14 amino acids. V shed 4 bases and J 8 bases; nucleotides not matched to a gene: 7. In nucleotides, the CDR3 is TGTGCCAGCAGCCGCTCCGGGACAGGGGAGGGCTACACCTTC. It specifies CASSRSGTGEGYTF.

The table lists this clonotype with a few counts. The V gene is TRBV7-2, the J gene TRBJ1-3; no reliable D call. CDR3 length equals 13 residues. The V gene lost 5 bases and the J gene lost 0 bases, with 5 bases spanning the gap. Germline V gives CDR1 SGHTA, CDR2 FQGNSA. CDR3 coding DNA: TGTGCCAGCAGCCGGACCTCTGGAAACACCATATATTTT. This translates into CASSRTSGNTIYF.